The 17 T cell receptor beta chains in this list originate from one sample, sequenced in a study of T cells in tuberculosis. TCRdb keeps only in-frame clones here, not all; method: immunoSEQ multiplex PCR. The sample contains some 31,000 clones, approximately 90% of which appear only once. The sample was PBMCs. The receptors here all came from a donor aged 10-29 years with latent tuberculosis or without tuberculosis infection.

V gene TRBV5-1 combines with J gene TRBJ1-1; TRBD1 matches at 8 bases. There are 15 residues in the CDR3. The J segment lost 3 bases and the V segment lost 0 bases, leaving 4 bases of the junction unmatched. Germline V gene data show CDR1 as SGHRS and CDR2 as YFSETQ. The DNA for the CDR3 is TGCGCCAGCAGCTTGGGGTTGGACAGGGACACTGAAGCTTTCTTT. It yields the protein CASSLGLDRDTEAFF.

The chain is built from TRBV7-2 and TRBJ2-7; D perhaps matches TRBD2 (7 bases). Germline loops: CDR1 SGHTA, CDR2 FQGNSA. V lost 2 bases to trimming and J lost 5 bases, with 22 bases between them. The CDR3 has 17 amino acids. CDR3 amino acids: CASSLIGGGSPVDEQYF. The CDR3 nucleotides are TGTGCCAGCAGCTTAATAGGCGGGGGCTCGCCGGTTGACGAGCAGTACTTC.

The chain employs TRBV14 and TRBJ1-1; D gene uncertain. The CDR3 has 15 residues. From germline, CDR1 is SGHDN and CDR2 FVKESK. V was clipped by 2 bases and J by 0 bases, with 10 bases between them. Here the CDR3 reads CASSQIPLLNTEAFF. The CDR3 region has the DNA TGTGCCAGCAGCCAAATTCCGCTACTGAACACTGAAGCTTTCTTT.

The chain is built from TRBV4-1 and TRBJ1-1; a weak D match, TRBD1 (5 bases). CDR3 length: 15 residues. The germline V gene has CDR1 MGHRA and CDR2 YSYEKL. With 4 bases removed from V and 1 base from J, the gap between germline ends came to 13 bases. CDR3 sequence reads: CASSLRRGSNTEAFF. CDR3 nucleotide sequence: TGCGCCAGCAGCCTCAGAAGGGGCTCGAACACTGAAGCTTTCTTT.

The chain links TRBV9 to TRBJ1-3; TRBD1 is a possible D gene (6 bases). The CDR3 loop spans 15 amino acids. The V gene lost 3 bases and the J gene lost 0 bases, with 10 bases spanning the gap. From germline, CDR1 is SGDLS and CDR2 YYNGEE. The CDR3 DNA follows: TGTGCCAGCAGCGCGACAGGCAGCTCTGGAAACACCATATATTTT. Protein product: CASSATGSSGNTIYF. The full variable domain, its missing parts supplied by reference TRBV9 and TRBJ1-3, is DSGVTQTPKHLITATGQRVTLRCSPRSGDLSVYWYQQSLDQGLQFLIQYYNGEERAKGNILERFSAQQFPDLHSELNLSSLELGDSALYFCASSATGSSGNTIYFGEGSWLTVV.

CDR3: CSFSRADTQYF. CDR3 nucleotide sequence: TGCAGCTTTTCCAGGGCGGATACGCAGTATTTT. This chain links TRBV29-1 with TRBJ2-3, with a weak D call TRBD1 (5 bases). CDR3 length equals 11 residues. The V gene's germline CDR1 is SQVTM and CDR2 ANQGSEA. Trimming took 8 bases from V and 6 from J, leaving 12 bases between them.

This sequence joins TRBV27 and TRBJ1-1; TRBD1 might be the D (6 bases). The CDR3 is 16 residues long. V was pared by 5 bases and J by 1 base, with 17 bases between. Germline V CDR1 and CDR2: MNHEY, SMNVEV (reference sequence). The CDR3 loop reads CASSPRGGGGNTEAFF. CDR3 nucleotide sequence: TGTGCCAGCAGTCCCCGCGGGGGCGGAGGGAACACTGAAGCTTTCTTT.

This clone was found a few times. The CDR3: CASSIQGAFYEQYF. CDR3 DNA: TGTGCCAGTAGTATACAGGGGGCATTTTACGAGCAGTACTTC. This chain connects TRBV19 to TRBJ2-7; 8 bases are a match to TRBD1. The CDR3 is 14 amino acids. The V and J ends lost 2 bases and 4 bases, in that order; junction bases with no gene match: 4. In germline, CDR1 is LNHDA, CDR2 SQIVND (reference sequence). The whole variable domain, remainder taken from reference TRBV19 and TRBJ2-7, is DGGITQSPKYLFRKEGQNVTLSCEQNLNHDAMYWYRQDPGQGLRLIYYSQIVNDFQKGDIAEGYSVSREKKESFPLTVTSAQKNPTAFYLCASSIQGAFYEQYFGPGTRLTVT.

This clone has a single count. The chain has TRBV21-1 and TRBJ2-1; the listed D gene, TRBD1, was not tested against the DNA. TRBV21-1 is assigned pseudogene status. The CDR3 contains 15 residues. CDR3 DNA sequence: TGTGCCAGCAGCAAAGGAGGAACAGGACCGAATGAGCAGTTCTTC. Residues: CASSKGGTGPNEQFF.

The gene calls are TRBV7-7 and TRBJ2-7; maybe TRBD1 (5 bases). This CDR3 comprises 15 residues. V was cut by 5 bases and J by 0 bases, with 14 bases left in between. The germline gives CDR1 SSHAT, CDR2 FNYEAQ (reference sequence). The CDR3 nucleotides read TGTGCCAGCAGCCTTGGGCAGGGTAGCTCCTACGAGCAGTACTTC. It encodes CASSLGQGSSYEQYF.

The chain employs TRBV27 and TRBJ1-3; 8 bases are shared with TRBD1. Trimming cost V 8 bases and J 4 bases; bases outside gene matches: 10. The CDR3 sequence is 15 residues long. CDR1 is MNHEY and CDR2 is SMNVEV in the germline V gene (reference sequence). This CDR3 reads CASSQGAWSGNTIYF. CDR3 bases: TGTGCCAGCTCCCAGGGGGCGTGGAGCGGAAACACCATATATTTT.

This chain joins TRBV30 and TRBJ2-7; 7 bases align to TRBD1. Germline V CDR1 and CDR2: GTSNPN, SVGIG (reference sequence). There are 11 residues in the CDR3. Trimming at V came to 4 bases and at J to 6 bases, leaving 3 bases not matched to a gene. The CDR3 protein is CAWNRGSEQYF. CDR3 in DNA: TGTGCCTGGAACAGGGGATCCGAGCAGTACTTC.

The chain has TRBV2 and TRBJ2-1, with TRBD2 matching 8 bases. With 2 bases clipped from V and 7 bases from J, the junction kept 7 bases outside the gene matches. This CDR3 spans 15 amino acids. CDR1 is SNHLY and CDR2 is FYNNEI in the germline V gene. The CDR3 DNA is TGTGCCAGCAGTGAAAACGGGAGGGATAGTAATGAGCAGTTCTTC. It encodes CASSENGRDSNEQFF.

This rearrangement joins TRBV19 to TRBJ1-5, with 7 bases identical to TRBD1. The CDR3 runs to 15 residues. Germline assignment: CDR1 LNHDA and CDR2 SQIVND (reference sequence). V gave up 5 bases and J gave up 3 bases; unmatched junction bases: 7. The CDR3 DNA reads as TGTGCCAGTAGTGGTCCGGGACAGTACAATCAGCCCCAGCATTTT. Translating gives CASSGPGQYNQPQHF.

V is TRBV7-2 and J is TRBJ1-1; TRBD1 matches 8 bases. The junction had 8 bases not matched to a gene; V was cut back by 7 bases and J by 1 base. The CDR3 runs 15 residues. The germline gives CDR1 SGHTA, CDR2 FQGNSA. The CDR3 region is CASTQGARANTEAFF. CDR3 nucleotides: TGTGCCAGCACCCAGGGGGCGCGGGCGAACACTGAAGCTTTCTTT.

The J gene is TRBJ1-4, the V gene TRBV6-5; 7 nucleotides align to TRBD1. Germline loops: CDR1 MNHEY, CDR2 SVGAGI. The CDR3 contains 14 residues. With 0 bases clipped from V and 10 bases from J, the junction kept 5 bases outside the gene matches. The CDR3 nucleotides are TGTGCCAGCAGTTACTCGGGGACAGCTGGAAAACTGTTTTTT. Protein sequence: CASSYSGTAGKLFF.

The gene calls are TRBV7-9 and TRBJ1-1; 10 bases are a match to TRBD1. From germline, CDR1 is SEHNR and CDR2 FQNEAQ (reference sequence). The J segment lost 8 bases and the V segment lost 1 base, leaving 4 bases of the junction unmatched. The CDR3 has 14 residues. Written as DNA, the CDR3 is TGTGCCAGCAGCTTAGGGGGACAGGGGACGGAAGCTTTCTTT. This codes for CASSLGGQGTEAFF.